These 16 T cell receptor beta chains were sequenced from one sample in a study of CXCR3-negative and CXCR3-positive naive CD8 T cells (dated by TCRdb to between 2018 and 2021). What the authors observed across the whole study: Compared with CXCR3-negative naive cells, CXCR3-positive naive cells had TRB CDR3s with higher hydrophobicity (lower Kidera factor 4), lower energy, and higher strength and volume indices.

The data were produced on a NextSeq 550. The Human TCR Profiling Kit (MiLaboratory) was used to make UMI-labeled 5' RACE TRB cDNA libraries. TCRdb reprocessed the reads into one record per CDR3 protein sequence, lacking DNA. This sample's records show 150,000 to 180,000 distinct CDR3 sequences. The ten biggest clones cover nearly 0.5% of the sample. These TCRs' antigens remain unknown. The sequencing input was naive CXCR3+ CD8+ T cells from blood. Sample cell subset or site, as interpreted from the label and publication: CD45RO-CCR7+CD27+CD95- naive CD8+ T cells expressing CXCR3 (TNR3+). These receptors all come from a human donor in good health. Some clones in this sample may be carry-over from other donors' samples.

This chain joins TRBV7-8 and TRBJ2-2; with no DNA, the TCRdb D assignment of TRBD1 cannot be verified. Germline values: CDR1 SGHVS, CDR2 FQNEAQ. The CDR3 has 16 amino acids. The CDR3 sequence: CASSPRQGMGTGELFF.

V gene TRBV28 combines with J gene TRBJ2-3; there is no DNA to check the TCRdb D call of TRBD1. The CDR3 has 17 residues. The germline CDR1 and CDR2 sequences are MDHEN and SYDVKM. The CDR3 loop is CASTPTPGPHQRHTQYF. The whole variable domain, remainder taken from reference TRBV28 and TRBJ2-3, is DVKVTQSSRYLVKRTGEKVFLECVQDMDHENMFWYRQDPGLGLRLIYFSYDVKMKEKGDIPEGYSVSREKKERFSLILESASTNQTSMYLCASTPTPGPHQRHTQYFGPGTRLTVL.

The rearrangement links TRBV10-2 to TRBJ2-1; as DNA is missing, the TRBD2 call by TCRdb cannot be tested. The CDR3 runs to 16 residues. CDR1 is WSHSY, CDR2 SAAADI, per germline. The CDR3 reads CASSEVASGRFNEQFF.

CDR3 region: CASSRVGTNTEAFF. The chain couples TRBV3-1 to TRBJ1-1. This CDR3 region has 14 residues. Germline V gene lookup returns CDR1 LGHDT and CDR2 YNNKEL (reference sequence). Together with reference TRBV3-1 and TRBJ1-1, the CDR3 gives the full variable domain: DTAVSQTPKYLVTQMGNDKSIKCEQNLGHDTMYWYKQDSKKFLKIMFSYNNKELIINETVPNRFSPKSPDKAHLNLHINSLELGDSAVYFCASSRVGTNTEAFFGQGTRLTVV.

The chain's CDR3 is CSAPLDIQETQYF. The chain combines TRBV20-1 with TRBJ2-5; TCRdb calls TRBD1, which cannot be checked without DNA. Germline CDR1 and CDR2: DFQATT and SNEGSKA (reference sequence). The CDR3 runs to 13 residues.

CDR3: CATSKGQGSNIQYF. V gene TRBV15 combines with J gene TRBJ2-4; as DNA is missing, the TRBD1 call by TCRdb cannot be tested. Germline-derived CDR1 and CDR2 are LNHNV and YYDKDF (reference sequence). The CDR3 loop spans 14 amino acids.

The chain links TRBV7-9 to TRBJ1-1. Germline values: CDR1 SEHNR, CDR2 FQNEAQ (reference sequence). CDR3 size: 13 residues. The CDR3 here is CASSLGANTEAFF.

This chain connects TRBV27 to TRBJ2-1; TCRdb lists TRBD2, though no DNA is available to test this call. This CDR3 comprises 12 residues. CDR1 is MNHEY, CDR2 SMNVEV, per germline (reference sequence). CDR3 sequence: CASSLSGGEQFF.

V usage is TRBV7-6 and J usage is TRBJ2-7; absent DNA, TCRdb's TRBD2 call cannot be checked. Per the germline V gene, CDR1 is SGHVS and CDR2 is FNYEAQ. This CDR3 comprises 15 residues. CDR3 residues: CASSLRLAEIYEQYF.

The gene calls are TRBV12-3 or TRBV12-4 and TRBJ1-5; the D call from TCRdb, TRBD1, cannot be confirmed without DNA. This CDR3 comprises 12 residues. The CDR3 loop is CASSGLRGPQHF.

The chain recombines TRBV15 with TRBJ2-3. Germline assignment: CDR1 LNHNV and CDR2 YYDKDF (reference sequence). This CDR3 comprises 13 residues. CDR3 protein: CATSRHLVDTQYF.

The genes are TRBV5-1 and TRBJ2-2; TCRdb's D call, TRBD2, is unchecked because there is no DNA. Per the germline V gene, CDR1 is SGHRS and CDR2 is YFSETQ. This CDR3 is built from 16 residues. The CDR3 spells CASSPGLAGVTGELFF.

The rearrangement links TRBV20-1 to TRBJ2-1; TCRdb's D call, TRBD2, is unchecked because there is no DNA. This CDR3 spans 13 amino acids. CDR1 DFQATT and CDR2 SNEGSKA come from the germline V gene (reference sequence). CDR3: CSALGPPTNEQFF.

V usage is TRBV4-2 and J usage is TRBJ1-1; TCRdb proposes TRBD1, but this gene call is untestable without DNA. Germline-derived CDR1 and CDR2 are LGHNA and YNFKEQ. The CDR3 consists of 15 residues. The CDR3 is CASSQVPGGATEAFF.

The chain carries TRBV7-3 and TRBJ2-7; lacking DNA, the TRBD2 call made by TCRdb goes unchecked. Germline CDR1 reads SGHTA; CDR2 reads FQGTGA. The CDR3 length is 18 residues. CDR3 loop: CASRRRLAGGPYSYEQYF.

This chain connects TRBV27 to TRBJ2-4; TCRdb proposes TRBD2, but this gene call is untestable without DNA. CDR1 and CDR2 (germline): MNHEY, SMNVEV (reference sequence). This CDR3 has 15 amino acids. This CDR3 reads CASSFLGSGKNIQYF.